The text below deals with one T cell receptor (beta chain). Its antigen is unidentified. Single viable CD3+CD4+CD8-CD45RO+ cells were sorted as the memory CD4+ T cells. The data belong to a study of memory CD4+ T cells and cytomegalovirus serostatus. The study, taken as a whole, reports: CD4+ memory repertoires contained about 40% of the roughly 160 reported CMV TCRbeta sequences.

V shed 3 bases and J 3 bases; nucleotides not matched to a gene: 7. CDR1 is SQVTM, CDR2 ANQGSEA, per germline. This CDR3 spans 15 amino acids. Using immunoSEQ multiplex PCR, the repertoire was profiled, and TCRdb retains in-frame clones only, with some absent. The table includes 45,000 to 55,000 clones, around four fifths detected once. Sequencing was performed on memory CD4+ T cells from blood. The J gene is TRBJ2-3, the V gene TRBV29-1, with 9 bases fitting TRBD2. The receptor's source is an adult in good health and CMV-seronegative. The CDR3 bases are TGCAGCGTTGATGGGCTAGCGGGACATACAGATACGCAGTATTTT. It is translated as CSVDGLAGHTDTQYF.